These T cell receptor beta chains were read from a single sample in a study of blood T cell repertoires in COVID-19. TCRdb keeps only in-frame clones here, not all; method: immunoSEQ multiplex PCR. The table lists over 85,000 clones, more than 75% of them singletons. The sequenced sample was peripheral blood. The receptors shown here come from a woman older than 75 with active COVID-19. CDR3s include the opening cysteine and the closing phenylalanine or tryptophan. D genes are given only for firm matches. Expanded clones get a size class; other rows say once, few or many, or leave the size out.

TRBV13	.	TRBJ1-2	TRBD1	CASSLIRDSLGYGYTF	TGTGCCAGCAGCTTAATCCGGGACAGCCTTGGGTATGGCTACACCTTC
TRBV9	.	TRBJ1-5	.	CASSVGGDGNQPQHF	TGTGCCAGCAGCGTAGGGGGGGATGGCAATCAGCCCCAGCATTTT
TRBV12-1	.	TRBJ1-1	.	CASILTPNTEAFF	TGTGCCAGCATCCTCACACCGAACACTGAAGCTTTCTTT
TRBV5-1	.	TRBJ2-2	TRBD1	CASSGGQGTGELFF	TGCGCCAGCAGCGGGGGACAGGGGACCGGGGAGCTGTTTTTT
TRBV9	.	TRBJ2-1	.	CASSSRGLIEQFF	TGTGCCAGCAGTTCAAGGGGCCTAATTGAGCAATTCTTC
TRBV27	once	TRBJ1-5	.	CASSLYDSKGPQHF	TGTGCCAGCAGTTTATACGACAGCAAGGGGCCCCAGCATTTT
TRBV15	.	TRBJ2-1	TRBD2	CATSRASGRFSEQFF	TGTGCCACCAGCAGAGCTAGCGGGAGATTTAGTGAGCAGTTCTTC
TRBV19	.	TRBJ2-2	.	CASSPGLNGELFF	TGTGCCAGTAGCCCGGGTTTGAACGGGGAGCTGTTTTTT
TRBV27	.	TRBJ2-2	TRBD1	CASSRQGRLTGELFF	TGTGCCAGCAGCCGACAGGGGAGACTGACCGGGGAGCTGTTTTTT
TRBV7-9	.	TRBJ2-1	TRBD2	CASSPRISGSHNEQFF	TGTGCCAGCAGCCCCCGAATTAGCGGGAGCCACAATGAGCAGTTCTTC
TRBV28	.	TRBJ1-6	.	CASRPPWRGHDSPLHF	TGTGCCAGCAGACCACCGTGGCGGGGGCATGATTCACCCCTCCACTTT
TRBV24-1	.	TRBJ1-2	.	CATSDQQFYYGYTF	TGTGCCACCAGTGATCAACAGTTTTACTATGGCTACACCTTC
TRBV7-9	.	TRBJ2-3	TRBD2	CASSLQRGGTDTQYF	TGTGCCAGCAGCTTGCAGCGGGGGGGAACAGATACGCAGTATTTT
TRBV7-9	.	TRBJ2-7	TRBD1	CASSHWDRGDEQYF	TGTGCCAGCAGCCACTGGGACAGGGGGGACGAGCAGTACTTC
TRBV7-7	.	TRBJ2-5	.	CASSHEVKETQYF	TGTGCTAGCAGCCACGAGGTGAAAGAGACCCAGTACTTC
TRBV7-9	.	TRBJ1-6	.	CATSAGSSPNSPLHF	TGTGCCACCTCGGCAGGGTCTTCTCCAAATTCACCCCTCCACTTT
TRBV9	.	TRBJ2-7	.	CASSVAEGYEQYF	TGTGCCAGCAGCGTAGCTGAGGGCTACGAGCAGTACTTC
TRBV6-5	.	TRBJ2-7	TRBD2	CASRIGLAGNYEQYF	TGTGCCAGCCGCATAGGCCTAGCGGGGAACTACGAGCAGTACTTC
TRBV7-3	.	TRBJ2-1	TRBD1	CASSLRNSGTANEQFF	TGTGCCAGCAGCTTAAGAAATTCTGGGACAGCCAATGAGCAGTTCTTC
TRBV2	few	TRBJ2-7	TRBD2	CGGRAYGNEQYF	TGTGGTGGGAGGGCCTACGGGAACGAGCAGTACTTC
TRBV7-4	.	TRBJ2-7	.	CASSPRPSRQIPTSAYF	TGTGCCAGCAGCCCCCGTCCCTCGAGACAGATTCCTACGAGCGCGTACTTC
TRBV7-2	.	TRBJ2-7	.	CASSLDPGVSYEQYF	TGTGCCAGCAGCTTAGATCCGGGGGTCTCCTACGAGCAGTACTTC
TRBV4-2	.	TRBJ2-7	TRBD2	CASSQGSSGPPYEQYF	TGTGCCAGCAGCCAGGGGTCTAGCGGCCCCCCCTACGAGCAGTACTTC